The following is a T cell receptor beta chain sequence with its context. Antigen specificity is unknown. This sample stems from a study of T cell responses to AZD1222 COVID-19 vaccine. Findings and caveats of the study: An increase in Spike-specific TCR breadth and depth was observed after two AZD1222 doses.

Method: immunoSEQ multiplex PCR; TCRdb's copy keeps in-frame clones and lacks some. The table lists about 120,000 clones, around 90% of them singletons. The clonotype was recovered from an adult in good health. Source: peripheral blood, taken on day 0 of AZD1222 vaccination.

The CDR3 here is CASSQRDGAHYGYTF. CDR3 sequence (DNA): TGTGCCAGCAGCCAACGAGACGGCGCGCACTATGGCTACACCTTC. The chain recombines TRBV3-1 (or the pseudogene TRBV3-2) with TRBJ1-2; no definite D call. The CDR3 runs to 15 residues. Germline loops: CDR1 LGHDT, CDR2 YNNKEL (reference sequence). V lost 2 bases and J lost 3, with 13 bases in between.